This TCR beta chain was identified in a study of graft-versus-host responses after intestinal transplantation. This clone has a handful of counts. Trimming took off 1 base at V and 0 bases at J, with 3 bases between the two ends. The CDR3 is 13 amino acids. Germline values: CDR1 SEHNR, CDR2 FQNEAQ (reference sequence). Clones were read by immunoSEQ multiplex PCR, and TCRdb kept only the in-frame ones, dropping some. The table records under 45,000 clones, over 90% of them present only once. The receptor was derived from a human patient who received an intestinal transplant, so some T cells may come from the graft donor. This rearrangement joins TRBV7-9 to TRBJ1-1, with D unclear. Sequencing was performed on PBMCs, taken 700 to 750 days after intestinal transplantation. CDR3 sequence reads: CASSLVLNTEAFF. DNA of the CDR3: TGTGCCAGCAGCTTAGTTCTGAACACTGAAGCTTTCTTT.